A single sample is the source of the 22 T cell receptor beta chains below, sequenced in a study of CD8+CD57+ T cells in acquired aplastic anemia. Genomic DNA, the template, was used for profiling of the TCR beta VDJ and CDR3. TCRdb processed the reads anew with MiXCR; each CDR3 protein has one entry. Among 200,000 to 250,000 distinct CDR3 sequences listed, under 55% were seen once. In patients chosen for sequencing, flow cytometry had shown CD8+CD57+ cell expansion. The sequencing input was sorted CD4+, CD8+, or CD8+CD57+ T cells (not recorded which) from PBMCs. These receptors all stem from a human donor with aplastic anemia.

In the case of this clonotype: This may be a read error, as it is one base from a much larger clone. This chain links TRBV5-4 with TRBJ2-3, with D possibly TRBD2 on 6 matching bases. The CDR3 sequence is 14 residues long. The V gene's germline CDR1 is SGHNT and CDR2 YYREEE (reference sequence). The CDR3 DNA reads TGTGCCAGCAGCTTGCCGGGGGTCACAGATGCGCAGTATTTT. It specifies CASSLPGVTDAQYF.

The chain uses TRBV25-1 and TRBJ1-6; the D gene is possibly TRBD1 (6 bases). Germline-derived CDR1 and CDR2 are MGHDK and SYGVNS. The CDR3 contains 14 residues. V lost 2 bases and J 9 bases, leaving 11 bases between the germline ends. The CDR3 DNA reads as TGTGCCAGCAGTGAACCCAGGGGTCGTTCACCCCTCCACTTT. It translates to CASSEPRGRSPLHF.

Only a few counts were recorded for this clonotype. This chain uses TRBV30 with TRBJ2-5; D possibly corresponds to TRBD1 (6 bases). V was cut by 4 bases and J by 5 bases, with 14 bases left in between. The CDR3 runs to 13 residues. Per the germline V gene, CDR1 is GTSNPN and CDR2 is SVGIG (reference sequence). The CDR3 sequence is CAWKQGFRETQYF. The CDR3 DNA is TGTGCCTGGAAACAGGGATTTAGGGAGACCCAGTACTTC.

As for this clonotype: At one boundary the junction diverges from the germline segment, which might be a read error. The chain couples TRBV19 to TRBJ1-5; possible D gene TRBD1, 5 bases. Germline V gene data show CDR1 as LNHDA and CDR2 as SQIVND (reference sequence). CDR3 size: 14 residues. In nucleotides, the CDR3 is TGTGCCAGTACGACAGTGTATAGCAATCTGCCCCAGCATTTT. Amino acids: CASTTVYSNLPQHF.

This clonotype was observed many times. The rearrangement links TRBV24-1 to TRBJ2-7, with D perhaps being TRBD1 or TRBD2 (5 bases each). Germline-derived CDR1 and CDR2 are KGHDR and SFDVKD. CDR3 length equals 16 residues. With 4 bases removed from V and 1 base from J, the gap between germline ends came to 16 bases. The CDR3 sequence: CATSEILTGRSYEQYF. DNA of the CDR3: TGTGCCACCAGTGAAATCTTAACGGGACGGTCCTACGAGCAGTACTTC.

The chain is built from TRBV7-2 and TRBJ1-2, with D possibly matching TRBD1 (6 bases). Per germline, CDR1 SGHTA and CDR2 FQGNSA. The V and J ends lost 5 bases and 4 bases respectively, with 17 bases between them. The CDR3 runs 15 residues. The CDR3 DNA reads as TGTGCCAGCAGCCCTCACAGGGCCACCAGCTATGGCTACACCTTC. Amino acid sequence: CASSPHRATSYGYTF.

The genes are TRBV3-1 and TRBJ1-1; D is perhaps TRBD1 (5 bases). The CDR3 contains 15 residues. The germline CDR1 and CDR2 sequences are LGHDT and YNNKEL (reference sequence). Trimming left V 4 bases short and J 1 base short, with 13 bases between. The CDR3 bases are TGTGCCAGCAGCCCACACGGGCAGGGGAACACTGAAGCTTTCTTT. This sequence encodes CASSPHGQGNTEAFF.

The V gene is TRBV10-2, the J gene TRBJ1-6; 11 bases align to TRBD1. V lost 2 bases to trimming and J lost 1 base; unmatched junction nucleotides: 4. Germline lookup yields CDR1 WSHSY and CDR2 SAAADI. This CDR3 spans 18 amino acids. DNA of the CDR3: TGCGCCAGCAGTGAGGCAGGACAGGGGGCATCCTATAATTCACCCCTCCACTTT. Protein sequence: CASSEAGQGASYNSPLHF.

Concerning this clonotype: Since a much larger clone is just one base distant, this may be a read error. This chain joins TRBV5-1 and TRBJ1-2, with D perhaps matching TRBD1 (6 bases). Trimming shortened V by 4 bases and J by 6 bases, and 16 bases separated the two germline ends. CDR3 length: 14 residues. CDR1 and CDR2 from the germline V gene are SGHRS and YFSETQ. CDR3 protein: CASSRDTAGHGYTF. The CDR3 coding sequence is TGCGCCAGCAGCCGGGACACCGCGGGCCATGGCTACACCTTC.

On this clonotype: Being one base from a much bigger clone, this may be a read error. The J gene is TRBJ2-5, the V gene TRBV6-5; D may be TRBD1 (5 bases). Germline CDR1 is MNHEY and CDR2 is SVGAGI. The CDR3 has 15 residues. Trimming shortened V by 2 bases and J by 1 base, and 11 bases separated the two germline ends. The CDR3 sequence: CASSYRGSSQETQYF. CDR3 bases: TGTGCCAGCAGTTACAGGGGAAGCTCCCAAGAGACCCAGTACTTC.

This clonotype has a count of ten or more. This chain connects TRBV7-9 to TRBJ2-2; TRBD1 is a possible D gene (6 bases). Germline V gene sequence: CDR1 SEHNR, CDR2 FQNEAQ (reference sequence). The CDR3 consists of 17 residues. Trimming took off 2 bases at V and 0 bases at J, with 13 bases between the two ends. CDR3: CASSLNWAGANTGELFF. The CDR3 coding sequence is TGTGCCAGCAGCTTAAATTGGGCAGGGGCGAACACCGGGGAGCTGTTTTTT.

This chain connects TRBV2 to TRBJ2-7; 8 nucleotides line up with TRBD1. With V trimmed by 5 bases and J by 5 bases, 5 bases remained unmatched. Germline values: CDR1 SNHLY, CDR2 FYNNEI. This CDR3 is 13 amino acids long. CDR3 nucleotide sequence: TGTGCCAGCAGTCTGGACAGGGAGAACGAGCAGTACTTC. It yields the protein CASSLDRENEQYF.

This clonotype has a count of ten or more. The rearrangement links TRBV7-3 to TRBJ2-3; D uncertain. CDR3 length: 13 amino acids. Germline V lookup: CDR1 SGHTA, CDR2 FQGTGA. The ends were cut back, 4 bases at V and 3 bases at J, with 8 bases in the middle. CDR3 protein: CASSYRATDTQYF. The CDR3 DNA follows: TGTGCCAGCAGCTACCGGGCTACAGATACGCAGTATTTT.

This clonotype was counted at least ten times. V and J are TRBV2 and TRBJ1-5, with no clear D. Trimming stripped 6 bases from V and 0 bases from J, with 9 bases between. CDR1 is SNHLY and CDR2 is FYNNEI in the germline V gene. The CDR3 has 14 residues. The CDR3 is CASSPGDSNQPQHF. The CDR3, as DNA: TGTGCCAGCAGCCCTGGGGATAGCAATCAGCCCCAGCATTTT. Complete variable domain (other parts from reference TRBV2 and TRBJ1-5): EPEVTQTPSHQVTQMGQEVILRCVPISNHLYFYWYRQILGQKVEFLVSFYNNEISEKSEIFDDQFSVERPDGSNFTLKIRSTKLEDSAMYFCASSPGDSNQPQHFGDGTRLSIL.

This clonotype was observed many times. The genes are TRBV5-1 and TRBJ2-5; tentative D call: TRBD2 (7 bases). From germline, CDR1 is SGHRS and CDR2 YFSETQ. This CDR3 has 16 residues. V dropped 0 bases and J dropped 5 bases, with 17 bases sitting between them. This chain's CDR3 is CASSLGGGAGYETQYF. CDR3 nucleotide sequence: TGCGCCAGCAGCTTGGGGGGGGGGGCTGGCTACGAGACCCAGTACTTC.

The table lists this clonotype with many counts. CDR3 region: CASSIGTDTEAFF. CDR3 bases: TGCGCCAGCAGCATCGGGACAGACACTGAAGCTTTCTTT. The genes are TRBV5-1 and TRBJ1-1; TRBD1 matches at 7 bases. This CDR3 has 13 amino acids. Germline V gene sequence: CDR1 SGHRS, CDR2 YFSETQ. V trimming: 4 bases; J trimming: 3 bases; junction bases outside the gene matches: 3.

This clonotype was found once. A much larger clone differs from this one at a single base, so this may be a read error. This rearrangement joins TRBV5-1 to TRBJ2-6, with 8 positions matching TRBD1. V lost 4 bases, J lost 1 base, and 10 bases stayed unmatched. Germline CDR1 reads SGHRS; CDR2 reads YFSETQ. CDR3 length equals 18 residues. In DNA, the CDR3 is TGCGCCAGCAGCCCGAAGACAGGGGATGGTTCTGGGGCCAACGTCCTGACTTTC. As protein: CASSPKTGDGSGANVLTF.

Ten or more counts support this clonotype. This rearrangement joins TRBV2 to TRBJ1-4; 7 bases fit TRBD1. The V gene end was trimmed by 8 bases and the J gene end by 4 bases; junction bases not matched to a gene: 10. The CDR3 is 15 residues long. From germline, CDR1 is SNHLY and CDR2 FYNNEI. The DNA for the CDR3 is TGTGCCAGCGTACGACCGACAGGGCTTAATGAAAAACTGTTTTTT. It translates to CASVRPTGLNEKLFF.

This clonotype was seen repeatedly, ten times or more. The chain combines TRBV9 with TRBJ2-1; a weak D match, TRBD2 (7 bases). V was trimmed by 0 bases and J by 13 bases, leaving 20 bases between them. This CDR3 has 15 residues. Looked up from germline, CDR1 is SGDLS and CDR2 is YYNGEE. This CDR3 reads CASSVEGGPVQRQFF. CDR3 nucleotides: TGTGCCAGCAGCGTAGAGGGGGGGCCAGTTCAGCGACAGTTCTTC. The whole variable domain, remainder taken from reference TRBV9 and TRBJ2-1, is DSGVTQTPKHLITATGQRVTLRCSPRSGDLSVYWYQQSLDQGLQFLIQYYNGEERAKGNILERFSAQQFPDLHSELNLSSLELGDSALYFCASSVEGGPVQRQFFGPGTRLTVL.

The chain combines TRBV20-1 with TRBJ2-6, with D unclear. V lost 2 bases and J lost 9, with 11 bases in between. Germline CDR1 is DFQATT and CDR2 is SNEGSKA (reference sequence). This CDR3 is 13 amino acids long. CDR3 sequence: CSARSASNNVLTF. The CDR3 coding sequence is TGCAGTGCTAGAAGCGCGTCCAACAACGTCCTGACTTTC.

This clonotype was counted many times. J is TRBJ2-3 and V is TRBV11-2; 11 nucleotides match TRBD2. Unmatched junction bases numbered 4, after V lost 6 bases and J lost 2 bases. Looked up from germline, CDR1 is SGHAT and CDR2 is FQNNGV. The CDR3 length is 15 residues. DNA for the CDR3: TGTGCCAGCAGTCTAGCGGGGGGCCCCACAGATACGCAGTATTTT. This sequence encodes CASSLAGGPTDTQYF.

The rearrangement uses TRBV20-1 and TRBJ1-3; 7 bases align to TRBD1. Trimming cost V 1 base and J 4 bases; bases outside gene matches: 13. Germline lookup yields CDR1 DFQATT and CDR2 SNEGSKA (reference sequence). The CDR3 extends over 17 amino acids. The CDR3 loop is CSARGRGKVAGGNTIYF. The DNA for the CDR3 is TGCAGTGCTAGAGGCAGGGGGAAAGTCGCTGGGGGAAACACCATATATTTT.